The rows below give T cell receptor beta chains drawn from one sample of a study of shared clonotypes between healthy human individuals. Repertoires were generated with immunoSEQ multiplex PCR, while TCRdb's copy carries only in-frame clones and drops some. The sample lists 450,000 to 500,000 clones; over 70% were seen once. The sequenced sample consisted of PBMCs. These receptors came from a woman in her thirties or forties in good health. Some clones in this sample may be carry-over from other donors' samples. CDR3s leave out the opening cysteine and the closing phenylalanine or tryptophan.

TRBV19	TRBJ1-4	ASSTAATNEKLF
TRBV15	TRBJ1-1	ATSRGVSPEAF
TRBV6-5	TRBJ2-1	ASRPTGSRNEQF
TRBV28	TRBJ1-2	ASRGTGEIYGYT
TRBV4-3	TRBJ2-7	ASSQVVWTKSYEQY
TRBV4-3	TRBJ2-3	ASSQGQRETTQY
TRBV7-9	TRBJ2-6	ASPLDSAGANVLT
TRBV7-9	TRBJ1-2	ASSSDRGRVYGYT
TRBV9	TRBJ2-2	ASSLEAQAGAGELF
TRBV9	TRBJ1-2	ASSVGRQGVGYT
TRBV6-5	TRBJ1-1	ASSPLRRAEAF
TRBV4-2	TRBJ2-1	ASSQEAGSWSEQF
TRBV28	TRBJ2-7	ASSLYGSSLKQY
TRBV9	TRBJ2-7	ASSVSKFYEQY
TRBV6-5	TRBJ1-1	ASSRDTAEAF
TRBV4-1	TRBJ2-1	ASSLDSEQF
TRBV2	TRBJ1-4	ASHGEYEKLF
TRBV7-3	TRBJ1-1	ASSLTGRGTEAF
TRBV29-1	TRBJ2-3	SVAVASTDTQY
TRBV7-6	TRBJ2-1	ASSLTGVANEQF
TRBV7-2	TRBJ2-5	ASSFGLAGQETQY
TRBV4-3	TRBJ1-3	ASSQGSAAGNTIY
TRBV28	TRBJ1-1	ASSFIVLKKGGRRTEAF
TRBV7-3	TRBJ2-1	ASSFDRGTYNEQF
TRBV27	TRBJ1-4	ASSRIGQHYNEKLF
TRBV29-1	TRBJ2-1	SVDYSGGNEQF
TRBV4-2	TRBJ1-1	ASSQDGRVDGDTEAF
TRBV4-3	TRBJ2-1	ASSQDRVGHIYNEQF
TRBV5-6	TRBJ1-2	ASSPPDRIYGYT
TRBV29-1	TRBJ1-4	SASKGPDEKLF
TRBV19	TRBJ1-2	ASSASTAHYGYT
TRBV10-3	TRBJ2-7	AILASGSRYEQY
TRBV19	TRBJ2-3	ASSMSGTDTQY
TRBV7-8	TRBJ2-7	ASSLWGGQSYEQY
TRBV10-3	TRBJ1-2	AISPGETYGYT
TRBV6-1	TRBJ1-5	ASRRVVGNQPQH
TRBV19	TRBJ1-3	ASGSSGNTIY
TRBV7-2	TRBJ2-7	ASSLVSGDSTYEQY
TRBV28	TRBJ1-3	ASSGRGGEGNTIY
TRBV2	TRBJ2-7	ASNPTGTLLSQQY
TRBV4-3	TRBJ2-7	ASSQVLGSGEQY
TRBV7-9	TRBJ1-1	ASSLAGSGEAF